Each of the 19 T cell receptor beta chains below was sequenced from the same sample in a study of cytomegalovirus exposure and HLA in healthy donors listed by TCRdb under 2017. Receptor libraries were prepared by the immunoSEQ multiplex PCR assay. A mixture of 60 forward primers for TCR Vbeta segments and 13 reverse primers for TCR Jbeta segments was used in the multiplex PCR. TCRdb re-hosts the immuneACCESS table, in-frame sequences only. Its copies lack some clones; in the studies checked, an unresolved V gene accounts for under half of them, and the cause for the rest is not known. In this sample the table shows 99,000 or so clones, over 75% of which occur a single time. 5% to 6.5% of the sample is taken by the ten largest. The sequenced sample was PBMCs. The source is a woman aged 18-29 years in good health and CMV-seropositive.

The J gene is TRBJ2-5, the V gene TRBV30; a weak D match, TRBD2 (5 bases). Germline CDR1 and CDR2: GTSNPN and SVGIG (reference sequence). This CDR3 contains 11 residues. The V gene lost 4 bases and the J gene lost 6 bases, with 9 bases spanning the gap. The CDR3 spells CAWTSTKTQYF. The DNA for the CDR3 is TGTGCCTGGACTAGCACAAAGACCCAGTACTTC.

In its sample, this clone was seen a few times. The J gene is TRBJ1-5, the V gene TRBV6-1; D call uncertain. CDR1 MNHNS and CDR2 SASEGT come from the germline V gene. V gave up 4 bases and J gave up 1 base, with 8 bases separating them. The CDR3 is made up of 14 amino acids. CDR3 protein: CASSVRGSNQPQHF. The CDR3 DNA sequence: TGTGCCAGCAGTGTCCGGGGAAGCAATCAGCCCCAGCATTTT.

Only a few counts were recorded for this clone. This sequence joins TRBV7-3 and TRBJ2-5; 8 bases map to TRBD2. Trimming removed 0 bases from V and 1 base from J; junction bases left unmatched: 1. CDR1 SGHTA and CDR2 FQGTGA come from the germline V gene. CDR3 length: 15 residues. The CDR3 is CASSLTGTSQETQYF. Here the CDR3 DNA reads TGTGCCAGCAGCTTAACTGGGACTAGCCAAGAGACCCAGTACTTC.

This clone was seen a handful of times. The J gene is TRBJ2-6, the V gene TRBV15; tentatively, D is TRBD1 (6 bases). V lost 0 bases, J lost 4 bases, and 13 bases lay in between. This CDR3 contains 17 residues. The germline V gene encodes CDR1 LNHNV and CDR2 YYDKDF (reference sequence). The CDR3 DNA is TGTGCCACCAGCAGAGATTTTGAGGGGGTCGGGGCCAACGTCCTGACTTTC. As protein: CATSRDFEGVGANVLTF.

The CDR3 nucleotides are TGTGCCTGCGAGACAGGGAGCTACGAGCAGTACTTC. This codes for CACETGSYEQYF. The chain links TRBV30 to TRBJ2-7; TRBD1 matches 7 bases. CDR1 is GTSNPN and CDR2 is SVGIG in the germline V gene (reference sequence). This CDR3 region has 12 residues. The J segment lost 3 bases and the V segment lost 6 bases, leaving 5 bases of the junction unmatched.

This sequence joins TRBV6-5 and TRBJ2-7, with 8 bases aligning to TRBD1. The CDR3 has 14 residues. V trimming: 0 bases; J trimming: 5 bases; junction bases outside the gene matches: 3. Germline V lookup: CDR1 MNHEY, CDR2 SVGAGI. CDR3 coding DNA: TGTGCCAGCAGTTACTCCAGGGGGCTCGACGAGCAGTACTTC. It codes for CASSYSRGLDEQYF.

The genes are TRBV5-6 and TRBJ1-1; D remains unclear. The germline CDR1 and CDR2 sequences are SGHDT and YYEEEE. The CDR3 consists of 15 residues. The germline V and J ends were trimmed by 0 bases and 0 bases, with 9 bases remaining between them. The DNA for the CDR3 is TGTGCCAGCAGCTTGGGACATCTTATGAACACTGAAGCTTTCTTT. Its protein product is CASSLGHLMNTEAFF.

J is TRBJ2-7 and V is TRBV19, with 9 bases that match TRBD1. Trimming at V came to 6 bases and at J to 5 bases, leaving 8 bases not matched to a gene. In germline, CDR1 is LNHDA, CDR2 SQIVND (reference sequence). The length of the CDR3 is 14 residues. CDR3 sequence: CASSPGTGINEQYF. CDR3 DNA: TGTGCCAGTAGCCCCGGGACAGGGATCAACGAGCAGTACTTC. Using reference TRBV19 and TRBJ2-7 for the parts outside the CDR3, the full variable domain is DGGITQSPKYLFRKEGQNVTLSCEQNLNHDAMYWYRQDPGQGLRLIYYSQIVNDFQKGDIAEGYSVSREKKESFPLTVTSAQKNPTAFYLCASSPGTGINEQYFGPGTRLTVT.

This clone came up once. V usage is TRBV7-9 and J usage is TRBJ2-7, with D perhaps TRBD1 (5 bases). Looked up from germline, CDR1 is SEHNR and CDR2 is FQNEAQ (reference sequence). Trimming pared 1 base from V and 7 bases from J, leaving 11 bases between. This CDR3 is 13 amino acids long. The CDR3 nucleotides read TGTGCCAGCAGCTTAGGGACATCGGATGAGCAGTACTTC. Protein product: CASSLGTSDEQYF. The variable domain in full, completed from reference TRBV7-9 and TRBJ2-7, reads DTGVSQNPRHKITKRGQNVTFRCDPISEHNRLYWYRQTLGQGPEFLTYFQNEAQLEKSRLLSDRFSAERPKGSFSTLEIQRTEQGDSAMYLCASSLGTSDEQYFGPGTRLTVT.

This rearrangement joins TRBV19 to TRBJ1-1; 12 bases fit TRBD1. Germline V gene data show CDR1 as LNHDA and CDR2 as SQIVND (reference sequence). V was clipped by 5 bases and J by 0 bases; unmatched bases: 7. The CDR3 is made up of 17 amino acids. CDR3 DNA: TGTGCCAGTAGTCCGGGACAGGGGGCTTCCATGAACACTGAAGCTTTCTTT. Translating gives CASSPGQGASMNTEAFF.

V usage is TRBV6-6 and J usage is TRBJ2-2; D might be TRBD2 (5 bases). Germline assignment: CDR1 MNHNY and CDR2 SVGAGI (reference sequence). Trimming took off 6 bases at V and 3 bases at J, with 11 bases between the two ends. CDR3 size: 14 residues. Written as DNA, the CDR3 is TGTGCCAGCAGGAAGACGGGGTACACCGGGGAGCTGTTTTTT. Protein product: CASRKTGYTGELFF.

This clone was counted a few times. V is TRBV6-1 and J is TRBJ2-1; D not certain. V lost 7 bases to trimming and J lost 10 bases, with 14 bases between them. This CDR3 spans 12 amino acids. CDR1 and CDR2 (germline): MNHNS, SASEGT. CDR3 nucleotides: TGTGCCAGCATTTCGAATAGCTGGGAGCAGTTCTTC. It is translated as CASISNSWEQFF.

This rearrangement joins TRBV5-1 to TRBJ1-1, with D possibly TRBD1 on 6 matching bases. The CDR3 totals 16 residues. Germline assignment: CDR1 SGHRS and CDR2 YFSETQ. Deletions cut 4 bases from V and 3 bases from J, with 19 bases between. CDR3 bases: TGCGCCAGCAGCAACAACAGGGCGTTGAGCGACACTGAAGCTTTCTTT. Translating gives CASSNNRALSDTEAFF.

This clone has only a few counts. The chain uses TRBV6-6 and TRBJ1-5, with D maybe TRBD1 (5 bases). The germline V and J ends were trimmed by 7 bases and 0 bases, with 13 bases remaining between them. The germline V gene has CDR1 MNHNY and CDR2 SVGAGI (reference sequence). CDR3 length equals 15 residues. CDR3 bases: TGTGCCAGCATCACAGGATACGGTAGCAATCAGCCCCAGCATTTT. It yields the protein CASITGYGSNQPQHF.

The gene calls are TRBV4-2 and TRBJ2-7, with 10 bases identical to TRBD2. Losses at the gene ends were 8 bases for V and 5 bases for J; bases not matched to a gene: 12. CDR1 LGHNA and CDR2 YNFKEQ come from the germline V gene. The CDR3 is made up of 15 amino acids. CDR3 sequence: CASAQRELAGNEQYF. The CDR3 DNA is TGTGCCAGCGCCCAGCGCGAACTAGCGGGAAACGAGCAGTACTTC.

The V and J genes are TRBV2 and TRBJ2-7; tentative D call: TRBD2 (6 bases). Germline values: CDR1 SNHLY, CDR2 FYNNEI. The CDR3 covers 14 residues. Trimming removed 6 bases from V and 1 base from J, with 13 bases in between. The CDR3 reads CASSVYGGSYEQYF. CDR3 in DNA: TGTGCCAGCAGCGTTTATGGGGGGTCCTACGAGCAGTACTTC.

The rearrangement uses TRBV2 and TRBJ1-3, with 7 positions matching TRBD1. The CDR3 runs 13 residues. Germline V gives CDR1 SNHLY, CDR2 FYNNEI. J was trimmed by 7 bases and V by 8 bases; bases with no gene match: 8. CDR3 DNA sequence: TGTGCCAGCTTACAGGGGATTACGAACACCATATATTTT. Its translation is CASLQGITNTIYF.

This clone was recorded once. The J gene is TRBJ2-3, the V gene TRBV9; TRBD2 aligns across 12 bases. With 3 bases clipped from V and 6 bases from J, the junction kept 2 bases outside the gene matches. Germline assignment: CDR1 SGDLS and CDR2 YYNGEE. The CDR3 runs to 14 residues. CDR3 residues: CASSDGTSGDTQYF. Written as DNA, the CDR3 is TGTGCCAGCAGCGACGGGACTAGCGGGGATACGCAGTATTTT.

There are a few counts of this clone. This rearrangement joins TRBV7-9 to TRBJ2-5, with 7 bases matching TRBD1. Trimming took 5 bases from V and 5 from J; bases not matched to a gene: 5. Germline values: CDR1 SEHNR, CDR2 FQNEAQ (reference sequence). The CDR3 covers 13 residues. CDR3 sequence (DNA): TGTGCCAGCAGCCGACAGGGTGGGGAGACCCAGTACTTC. Translation gives CASSRQGGETQYF.